This T cell receptor (beta chain) was sequenced in a study of CD4 T cells in relation to SARS-CoV-2 and coronaviruses. Study details: After roughly ten days of antigen culture, PBMC TCR beta CDR3s were sequenced. Findings and limits, study-wide: Pre-pandemic and post-infection samples never came from the same donor. Monoreactive clones expanded significantly more to SARS-CoV-2 than crossreactive clones did.

The protocol was immunoSEQ multiplex PCR, while the TCRdb copy is restricted to in-frame clones and leaves out a portion. The repertoire holds about 36,000 clones, with about four fifths as singletons. A remark on this clone: What it recognizes is unknown.

Germline loops: CDR1 LGHNT, CDR2 FRNRAP. This CDR3 comprises 16 residues. V trimming: 4 bases; J trimming: 6 bases; junction bases outside the gene matches: 8. What was sequenced was naive CD4+ T cells from PBMCs, cultured in vitro. The subset was: naive CD4+ T cells isolated by negative enrichment. The chain employs TRBV12-5 and TRBJ2-1; 11 nucleotides line up with TRBD2. The sequence was collected from an adult with COVID-19. The CDR3 sequence is CASGSASGRPSNEQFF. The DNA of the CDR3 is TGTGCTAGTGGTTCAGCTAGCGGGAGGCCGTCCAATGAGCAGTTCTTC.